This TCR beta chain was captured in a study of cytomegalovirus exposure and HLA in healthy donors. For the study at large: Samples from HLA-typed donors yielded about 85 million unique TCRs in an early data release. Findings and caveats of the study: A later analysis linked a missense DCLRE1C variant to TCR beta V- and J-gene trimming. Immune exposure information comprised only CMV serostatus. The authors confirmed in vitro that three CMV-associated chains were specific for CMV antigens.

To note about this clone: Its antigen is not identified.

The CDR3 extends over 13 amino acids. CDR1 and CDR2 (germline): KGHSH, LQKENI. Trimming took 4 bases from V and 4 from J, leaving 9 bases between them. PCR amplification relied on 60 Vbeta primers (plus 13 Jbeta primers). This table comes from immunoSEQ multiplex PCR, and its TCRdb copy is limited to in-frame clones, with some not included. The table shows around 150,000 clones, with 76% occurring only once. The rearrangement joins TRBV18 to TRBJ2-3, with D unresolved. Input material: PBMCs. This TCR was recovered from a man aged 35-49 years in good health and CMV-seronegative. The CDR3 DNA reads as TGTGCCAGCTCACTCCCGTCCTCAGATACGCAGTATTTT. It yields the protein CASSLPSSDTQYF.